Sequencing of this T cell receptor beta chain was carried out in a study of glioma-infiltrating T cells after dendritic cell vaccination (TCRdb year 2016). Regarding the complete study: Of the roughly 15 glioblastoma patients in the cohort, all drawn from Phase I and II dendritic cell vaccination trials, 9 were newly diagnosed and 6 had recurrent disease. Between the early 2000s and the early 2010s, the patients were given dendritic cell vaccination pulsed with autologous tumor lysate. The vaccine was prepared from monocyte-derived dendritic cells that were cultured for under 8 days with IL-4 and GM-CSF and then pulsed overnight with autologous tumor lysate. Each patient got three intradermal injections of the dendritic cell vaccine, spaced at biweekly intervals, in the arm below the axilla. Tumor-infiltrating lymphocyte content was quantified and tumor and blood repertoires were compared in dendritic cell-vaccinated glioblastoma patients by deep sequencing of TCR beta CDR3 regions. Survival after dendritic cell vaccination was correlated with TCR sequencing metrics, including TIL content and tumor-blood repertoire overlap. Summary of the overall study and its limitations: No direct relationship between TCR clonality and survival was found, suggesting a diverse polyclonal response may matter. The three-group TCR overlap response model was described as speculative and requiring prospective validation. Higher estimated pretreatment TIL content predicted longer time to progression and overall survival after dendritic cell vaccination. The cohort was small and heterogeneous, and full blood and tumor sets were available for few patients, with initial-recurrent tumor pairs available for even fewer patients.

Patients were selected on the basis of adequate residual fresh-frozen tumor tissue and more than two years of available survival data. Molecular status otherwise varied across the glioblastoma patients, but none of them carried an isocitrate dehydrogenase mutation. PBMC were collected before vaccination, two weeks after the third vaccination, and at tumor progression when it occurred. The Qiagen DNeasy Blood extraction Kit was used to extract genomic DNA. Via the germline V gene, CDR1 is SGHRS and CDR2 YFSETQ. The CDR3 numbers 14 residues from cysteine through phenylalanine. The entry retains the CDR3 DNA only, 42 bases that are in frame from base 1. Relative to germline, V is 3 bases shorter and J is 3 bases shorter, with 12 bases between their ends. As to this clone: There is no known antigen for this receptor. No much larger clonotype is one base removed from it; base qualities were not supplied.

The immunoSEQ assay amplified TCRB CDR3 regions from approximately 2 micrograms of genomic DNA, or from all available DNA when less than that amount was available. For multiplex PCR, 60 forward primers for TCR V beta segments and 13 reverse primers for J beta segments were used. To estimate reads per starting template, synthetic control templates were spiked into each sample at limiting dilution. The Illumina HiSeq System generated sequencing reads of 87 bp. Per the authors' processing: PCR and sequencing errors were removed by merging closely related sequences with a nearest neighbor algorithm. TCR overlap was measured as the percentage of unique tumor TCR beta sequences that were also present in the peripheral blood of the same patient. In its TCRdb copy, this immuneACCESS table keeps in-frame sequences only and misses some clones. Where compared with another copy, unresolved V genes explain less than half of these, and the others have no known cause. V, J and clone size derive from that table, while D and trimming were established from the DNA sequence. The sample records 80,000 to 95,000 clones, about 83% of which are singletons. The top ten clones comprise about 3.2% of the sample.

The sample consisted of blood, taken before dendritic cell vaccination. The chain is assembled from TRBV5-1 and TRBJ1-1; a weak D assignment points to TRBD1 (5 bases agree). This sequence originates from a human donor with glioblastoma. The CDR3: CASSSTTAYTEAFF. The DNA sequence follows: TGCGCCAGCAGCTCGACGACAGCCTACACTGAAGCTTTCTTT.